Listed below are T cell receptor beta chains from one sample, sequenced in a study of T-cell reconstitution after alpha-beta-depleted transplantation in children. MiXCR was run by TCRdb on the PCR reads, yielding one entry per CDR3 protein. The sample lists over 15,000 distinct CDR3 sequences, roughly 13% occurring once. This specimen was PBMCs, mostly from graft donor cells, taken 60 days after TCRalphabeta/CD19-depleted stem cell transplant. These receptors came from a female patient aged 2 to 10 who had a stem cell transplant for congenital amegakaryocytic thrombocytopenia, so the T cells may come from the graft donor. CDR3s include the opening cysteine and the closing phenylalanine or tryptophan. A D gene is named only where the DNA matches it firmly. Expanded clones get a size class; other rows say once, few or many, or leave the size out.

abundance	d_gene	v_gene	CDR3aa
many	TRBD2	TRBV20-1	CSAPYLLAGEGETQYF
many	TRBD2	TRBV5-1	CASSRAALAGASYEQYF
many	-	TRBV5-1	CASSLGGSYNEQFF
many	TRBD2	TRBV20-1	CSARDPGLAGTSYEQYF
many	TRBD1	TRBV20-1	CSADSGGGETQYF
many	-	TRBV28	CASSPRGGTYNEQFF
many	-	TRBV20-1	CSAQETAGAAMETQYF
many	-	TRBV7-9	CASGRGAGTGELFF
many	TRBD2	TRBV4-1	CASSHDSGRPDSYEQYF
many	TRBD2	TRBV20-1	CSAISGGLGNEQFF
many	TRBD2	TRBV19	CASSTLAGVNNEQFF
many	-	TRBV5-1	CASSLDLAGGWFGTQYF
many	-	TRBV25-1	CASSFRGGASYNEQFF
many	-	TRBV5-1	CASSLRDSYNEQFF
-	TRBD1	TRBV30	CAWDRGRDEQFF
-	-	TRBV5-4	CASSFTGSYTF
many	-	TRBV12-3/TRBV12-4	CATGRWSRGTEAFF
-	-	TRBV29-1	CSVESPGEAFF
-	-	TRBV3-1	CAFSRGTGYLWEPQHF
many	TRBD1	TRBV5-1	CASNKGQATDTQYF
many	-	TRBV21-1	CASSTRTWGGNQPQHF
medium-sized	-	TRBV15	CATSTGSGANVLTF
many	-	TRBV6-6	CASSRSYEQYF
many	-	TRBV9	CASSVGTPQTGELFF
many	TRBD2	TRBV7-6	CASSPNSGRAYEQYF
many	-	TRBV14	CASSPTRALNTEAFF
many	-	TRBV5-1	CASSLGAYEQYF
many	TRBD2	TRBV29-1	CSVEEASGSTDTQYF
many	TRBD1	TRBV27	CASSFGTGSFNEQFF
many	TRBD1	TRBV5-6	CASSFGQDLYEQYF
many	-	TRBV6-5	CASSPPGFEKLFF
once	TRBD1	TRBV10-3	CATKRQGSQETQYF
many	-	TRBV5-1	CASSLDSNGYTF
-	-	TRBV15	CATSRRGGAKNPEAFF
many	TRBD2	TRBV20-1	CSASRLLAGAYEQYF